The 5 T cell receptor beta chains below come from one sample, sequenced in a study of metastatic and nonmetastatic thyroid tumors. TCRdb reassembled clones from the PCR reads with MiXCR. The sample gives under 20,000 clones, roughly 22% of which show up once; 8.1% is in the top ten. Thyroid surgery had not been preceded by any treatment in any patient. Sequenced input: adjacent normal tissue. The receptors shown here come from a female donor with papillary thyroid cancer or a benign thyroid nodule (not recorded which). Some clones in this sample may be carry-over from other donors' samples.

This clone is labeled as medium-sized. CDR3 DNA: TGTGCCAGCAGTTACCTTGGCCTTGAGCAGTTCTTC. Its protein product is CASSYLGLEQFF. V gene TRBV6-5 combines with J gene TRBJ2-1; D is undetermined. Trimming shortened V by 2 bases and J by 9 bases, and 8 bases separated the two germline ends. This CDR3 comprises 12 residues. Germline V gene data show CDR1 as MNHEY and CDR2 as SVGAGI.

The chain has TRBV5-4 and TRBJ2-3; D ambiguous. The CDR3 sequence is 15 residues long. Looked up from germline, CDR1 is SGHNT and CDR2 is YYREEE (reference sequence). Trimming left V 0 bases short and J 0 bases short, with 8 bases between. The CDR3 loop is CASSLGQDSTDTQYF. CDR3 nucleotide sequence: TGTGCCAGCAGCTTGGGGCAGGATAGCACAGATACGCAGTATTTT.

There are many counts of this clone. V usage is TRBV4-1 and J usage is TRBJ2-7, with TRBD1 matching over 8 bases. Trimming removed 0 bases from V and 3 bases from J; junction bases left unmatched: 10. Germline V lookup: CDR1 MGHRA, CDR2 YSYEKL. The length of the CDR3 is 17 residues. CDR3 DNA sequence: TGCGCCAGCAGCCAAGATACCGGGACAGGTCGTAACTACGAGCAGTACTTC. It is translated as CASSQDTGTGRNYEQYF.

About this clone itself: A much larger clone lies a single base off, so this may be a read error. The V gene is TRBV28, the J gene TRBJ2-4; TRBD2 is a possible D gene (5 bases). CDR3 length: 16 amino acids. Germline CDR1 and CDR2: MDHEN and SYDVKM. The CDR3 region has the DNA TGTGCCAGCAGTTACGTAGAGGACCTAGCCAAAAACATCCAGTACTTC. It encodes CASSYVEDLAKNIQYF.

The chain combines TRBV20-1 with TRBJ1-5, with 8 bases lining up with TRBD1. The germline gives CDR1 DFQATT, CDR2 SNEGSKA (reference sequence). This CDR3 is 13 amino acids long. Losses at the gene ends were 4 bases for V and 5 bases for J; bases not matched to a gene: 4. The CDR3 DNA sequence: TGCAGTGCTACGGACAGGGCACATCAGCCCCAGCATTTT. Protein product: CSATDRAHQPQHF.